Listed here are 30 T cell receptor beta chains from one sample, sequenced in a study of early T cells in non-severe SARS-CoV-2 infection. TCRdb analysed the 5' RACE reads with MiXCR anew, one entry per CDR3 protein. The sample holds about 46,000 distinct CDR3 sequences; 5.4% are singletons and the top ten take roughly 5.4%. Sequenced material: whole blood, taken at baseline. The receptors come from an adult who was a healthcare worker with PCR-confirmed SARS-CoV-2 infection or an uninfected control (not recorded which).

This clonotype was seen a few times. The gene calls are TRBV28 and TRBJ2-3, with D tentatively TRBD1 or TRBD2 (5 bases each). The germline V and J ends were trimmed by 4 bases and 0 bases, with 14 bases remaining between them. Germline V gene lookup returns CDR1 MDHEN and CDR2 SYDVKM. This CDR3 has 16 residues. CDR3 loop: CASSSGLGVSTDTQYF. The CDR3 DNA follows: TGTGCCAGCAGTTCGGGGCTTGGGGTTAGCACAGATACGCAGTATTTT. The full variable domain, with the rest looked up from reference TRBV28 and TRBJ2-3, is DVKVTQSSRYLVKRTGEKVFLECVQDMDHENMFWYRQDPGLGLRLIYFSYDVKMKEKGDIPEGYSVSREKKERFSLILESASTNQTSMYLCASSSGLGVSTDTQYFGPGTRLTVL.

The chain joins TRBV7-9 to TRBJ2-3, with TRBD2 matching 11 bases. CDR1 and CDR2 (germline): SEHNR, FQNEAQ (reference sequence). The CDR3 has 16 amino acids. With 3 bases clipped from V and 2 bases from J, the junction kept 4 bases outside the gene matches. CDR3 nucleotides: TGTGCCAGCAGCTTGGGACTAGCGGAACTCACAGATACGCAGTATTTT. It is translated as CASSLGLAELTDTQYF.

This clonotype was seen many times. CDR3 nucleotide sequence: TGCGCCAGCAGCTTGGAGGGGAAAAACACTGAAGCTTTCTTT. Protein product: CASSLEGKNTEAFF. This chain connects TRBV5-1 to TRBJ1-1, with D tentatively TRBD1 (5 bases). The CDR3 extends over 14 amino acids. The germline V gene has CDR1 SGHRS and CDR2 YFSETQ. V was trimmed by 0 bases and J by 2 bases, leaving 8 bases between them.

This clonotype was counted many times. This chain joins TRBV7-2 and TRBJ2-1; unclear D gene. This CDR3 spans 11 amino acids. Germline V gene lookup returns CDR1 SGHTA and CDR2 FQGNSA. V was cut by 1 base and J by 13 bases, with 8 bases left in between. The chain's CDR3 is CASSLVALQFF. CDR3 in DNA: TGTGCCAGCAGCTTAGTTGCTCTCCAGTTCTTC.

This clonotype has ten or more counts. The CDR3 bases are TGTGCCAGCATACTGGGGGCAAGTGGCTACACCTTC. Protein product: CASILGASGYTF. The rearrangement joins TRBV2 to TRBJ1-2; D possibly corresponds to TRBD1 (6 bases). The CDR3 contains 12 residues. V lost 7 bases and J 7 bases, leaving 13 bases between the germline ends. Germline V gene data show CDR1 as SNHLY and CDR2 as FYNNEI. Filled out from reference TRBV2 and TRBJ1-2, the complete variable domain reads EPEVTQTPSHQVTQMGQEVILRCVPISNHLYFYWYRQILGQKVEFLVSFYNNEISEKSEIFDDQFSVERPDGSNFTLKIRSTKLEDSAMYFCASILGASGYTFGSGTRLTVV.

This clonotype appeared many times. The chain joins TRBV29-1 to TRBJ1-1, with D unresolved. Looked up from germline, CDR1 is SQVTM and CDR2 is ANQGSEA. The V end was cut by 6 bases, the J end by 0 bases, with 5 bases between. This CDR3 comprises 11 residues. The CDR3 bases are TGCAGCGTCCGGGTGAACACTGAAGCTTTCTTT. Encoded protein: CSVRVNTEAFF.

This chain joins TRBV20-1 and TRBJ2-3; no definite D call. The germline CDR1 and CDR2 sequences are DFQATT and SNEGSKA (reference sequence). The CDR3 has 12 amino acids. The V end was cut by 2 bases, the J end by 2 bases, with 5 bases between. The CDR3 DNA reads as TGCAGTGCTAGACATTACACAGATACGCAGTATTTT. Protein sequence: CSARHYTDTQYF.

The table lists this clonotype with many counts. The rearrangement uses TRBV20-1 and TRBJ2-2; no clear D. V shed 0 bases and J shed 1 base, with 6 bases lying between them. Germline lookup yields CDR1 DFQATT and CDR2 SNEGSKA (reference sequence). The CDR3 runs to 14 residues. CDR3 protein: CSARDYRNTGELFF. CDR3 in DNA: TGCAGTGCTAGAGACTACAGGAACACCGGGGAGCTGTTTTTT.

The gene calls are TRBV27 and TRBJ2-7, with D unclear. Germline CDR1 MNHEY, CDR2 SMNVEV (reference sequence). V lost 0 bases, J lost 6 bases, and 3 bases lay in between. The CDR3 is 11 amino acids. CDR3 region: CASSLSPEQYF. As DNA, the CDR3 is TGTGCCAGCAGTTTATCACCCGAGCAGTACTTC.

This clonotype has ten or more counts. The gene calls are TRBV6-1 and TRBJ2-1; D may be TRBD2 (5 bases). V was clipped by 3 bases and J by 7 bases, with 10 bases between them. This CDR3 contains 13 residues. Germline values: CDR1 MNHNS, CDR2 SASEGT. DNA for the CDR3: TGTGCCAGCAGTGACGCCCGGAGGAATGAGCAGTTCTTC. This gives the protein CASSDARRNEQFF.

This clonotype was seen ten or more times. This rearrangement joins TRBV28 to TRBJ1-1; possibly TRBD1 for D (5 bases). The length of the CDR3 is 15 residues. Germline V gene sequence: CDR1 MDHEN, CDR2 SYDVKM. Trimming took 3 bases from V and 3 from J, leaving 14 bases between them. The CDR3 protein is CASSLGGRPDTEAFF. The CDR3 DNA is TGTGCCAGCAGTTTGGGGGGACGGCCAGACACTGAAGCTTTCTTT.

This clonotype is medium-sized by share. J is TRBJ2-1 and V is TRBV19, with 12 bases that match TRBD2. CDR3 length: 15 amino acids. The V and J ends lost 5 bases and 9 bases, in that order; junction bases with no gene match: 8. Germline values: CDR1 LNHDA, CDR2 SQIVND (reference sequence). This chain's CDR3 is CASSHLLAGGPEQFF. The CDR3 DNA is TGTGCCAGTAGTCACCTGCTAGCGGGAGGGCCTGAGCAGTTCTTC.

This clonotype was observed many times. The rearrangement uses TRBV12-3 or TRBV12-4 and TRBJ2-7, with 7 nucleotides matching TRBD2. The trim removed 1 base at V and 0 bases at J, leaving 3 bases unmatched. The CDR3 is 15 amino acids. CDR3 in amino acids: CASSLEGGSSYEQYF. The CDR3 region has the DNA TGTGCCAGCAGTTTAGAGGGCGGGAGCTCCTACGAGCAGTACTTC.

This clonotype has more than one count but fewer than ten. This sequence joins TRBV6-1 and TRBJ2-3, with no clear D. From germline, CDR1 is MNHNS and CDR2 SASEGT. The CDR3 length is 15 residues. V was pared by 7 bases and J by 0 bases, with 14 bases between. The CDR3 sequence: CASMSLEVSTDTQYF. CDR3 nucleotides: TGTGCCAGCATGTCGTTAGAAGTTAGCACAGATACGCAGTATTTT.

The J gene is TRBJ2-2, the V gene TRBV6-5; D is possibly TRBD1 (6 bases). CDR1 is MNHEY and CDR2 is SVGAGI in the germline V gene. Trimming cost V 6 bases and J 0 bases, with 14 bases left between them. The CDR3 totals 16 residues. The DNA of the CDR3 is TGTGCCAGCAGACCACGAAGGGGGACGAACACCGGGGAGCTGTTTTTT. Protein sequence: CASRPRRGTNTGELFF.

This clonotype was counted many times. The rearrangement uses TRBV15 and TRBJ2-7, with 8 bases lining up with TRBD1. The CDR3 loop spans 15 amino acids. V was pared by 5 bases and J by 1 base, with 7 bases of the junction left unmatched. In germline, CDR1 is LNHNV, CDR2 YYDKDF (reference sequence). Here the CDR3 DNA reads TGTGCCACCAGCCCTCGGACAGGGTGGTCCTACGAGCAGTACTTC. It codes for CATSPRTGWSYEQYF.

In this sample, this clonotype turned up many times. The chain uses TRBV6-5 and TRBJ1-6; TRBD1 is a possible D gene (6 bases). V lost 6 bases and J 7 bases, leaving 19 bases between the germline ends. Germline values: CDR1 MNHEY, CDR2 SVGAGI. The CDR3 is 16 amino acids. CDR3: CASSRWAEGDNSPLHF. The CDR3 nucleotides read TGTGCCAGCAGCCGGTGGGCGGAGGGGGACAATTCACCCCTCCACTTT.

This clonotype came up many times. The genes are TRBV30 and TRBJ1-2; 9 bases fit TRBD1. J was trimmed by 4 bases and V by 3 bases; bases with no gene match: 6. The CDR3 is 14 amino acids. In germline, CDR1 is GTSNPN, CDR2 SVGIG (reference sequence). CDR3 sequence reads: CAWRRQGEGYGYTF. DNA of the CDR3: TGTGCCTGGAGGAGACAGGGGGAGGGCTATGGCTACACCTTC.

This clonotype was observed a handful of times. The chain is built from TRBV27 and TRBJ2-3; TRBD2 matches at 13 bases. V lost 6 bases, J lost 3 bases, and 6 bases stayed unmatched. This CDR3 region has 16 residues. Per the germline V gene, CDR1 is MNHEY and CDR2 is SMNVEV (reference sequence). DNA of the CDR3: TGTGCCAGCAGATTCGGACTAGCGGGAGAAACAGATACGCAGTATTTT. Protein: CASRFGLAGETDTQYF.

Notes on this clonotype: A much larger clone differs by one base, so this may be a read error. Written as DNA, the CDR3 is TGTGCCACCAGCAGAGTTCGGTTTATCTCCTGCAATGAGCAGTTCTTC. It specifies CATSRVRFISCNEQFF. J is TRBJ2-1 and V is TRBV15; D unresolved. There are 16 residues in the CDR3. Germline V gene data show CDR1 as LNHNV and CDR2 as YYDKDF (reference sequence).

At least ten counts were recorded for this clonotype. This chain connects TRBV7-6 to TRBJ1-3; D not certain. The germline gives CDR1 SGHVS, CDR2 FNYEAQ. This CDR3 spans 15 amino acids. Trimming shortened V by 5 bases and J by 2 bases, and 13 bases separated the two germline ends. In DNA, the CDR3 is TGTGCCAGCAGCAACCTGGTCGGGACTGGAAACACCATATATTTT. Residues: CASSNLVGTGNTIYF. Looking up the rest from reference TRBV7-6 and TRBJ1-3 gives the full variable domain: GAGVSQSPRYKVTKRGQDVALRCDPISGHVSLYWYRQALGQGPEFLTYFNYEAQQDKSGLPNDRFSAERPEGSISTLTIQRTEQRDSAMYRCASSNLVGTGNTIYFGEGSWLTVV.

The J gene is TRBJ2-2, the V gene TRBV19; D perhaps matches TRBD2 (5 bases). V lost 5 bases and J lost 9, with 10 bases in between. Germline V gene sequence: CDR1 LNHDA, CDR2 SQIVND (reference sequence). This CDR3 has 12 residues. CDR3 region: CASSVGSRELFF. The DNA of the CDR3 is TGTGCCAGTAGTGTGGGGAGTCGGGAGCTGTTTTTT.

This clonotype was picked up many times. This sequence joins TRBV24-1 and TRBJ2-5; D possibly corresponds to TRBD2 (7 bases). Trimming shortened V by 6 bases and J by 4 bases, and 26 bases separated the two germline ends. The CDR3 is 18 amino acids. Germline V lookup: CDR1 KGHDR, CDR2 SFDVKD. The CDR3 bases are TGTGCCACCAGTTCGCCCGACGGGGGCGGGGGAGTTGGAGAGACCCAGTACTTC. Protein product: CATSSPDGGGGVGETQYF.

This clonotype was counted a few times. This sequence joins TRBV28 and TRBJ2-4, with D possibly matching TRBD1 (5 bases). Trimming shortened V by 5 bases and J by 9 bases, and 20 bases separated the two germline ends. Germline values: CDR1 MDHEN, CDR2 SYDVKM. This CDR3 contains 15 residues. CDR3 amino acids: CASSATQGFRGIQYF. CDR3 nucleotides: TGTGCCAGCAGTGCGACCCAGGGTTTCCGCGGCATTCAGTACTTC.

The sample holds many counts of this clonotype. The chain combines TRBV5-1 with TRBJ2-5, with 10 bases that match TRBD1. V dropped 4 bases and J dropped 4; count of bases not matched to a gene: 7. This CDR3 comprises 15 residues. Per germline, CDR1 SGHRS and CDR2 YFSETQ. CDR3 amino acids: CASSEWTGGRETQYF. Here the CDR3 DNA reads TGCGCCAGCAGCGAGTGGACAGGGGGAAGAGAGACCCAGTACTTC.

This clonotype was found many times. The V and J genes are TRBV27 and TRBJ2-2; D unresolved. Germline V CDR1 and CDR2: MNHEY, SMNVEV (reference sequence). Trimming took 7 bases from V and 3 from J, leaving 12 bases between them. CDR3 length: 14 amino acids. The CDR3 loop reads CASKKKDYTGELFF. The CDR3 nucleotides are TGTGCCAGCAAGAAAAAGGATTACACCGGGGAGCTGTTTTTT.

This clonotype was detected only a few times. The gene calls are TRBV4-1 and TRBJ2-1; TRBD2 matches at 10 bases. The CDR3 spans 15 residues. The J segment lost 9 bases and the V segment lost 6 bases, leaving 11 bases of the junction unmatched. CDR1 and CDR2 (germline): MGHRA, YSYEKL. The CDR3 region is CASSEAAGGPVEQFF. CDR3 in DNA: TGCGCCAGCAGTGAAGCAGCGGGAGGGCCAGTTGAGCAGTTCTTC.

In its sample, this clonotype was seen a few times. The genes are TRBV5-4 and TRBJ1-3; 9 bases line up with TRBD1. V lost 0 bases and J lost 4; bases outside the gene matches: 8. Per germline, CDR1 SGHNT and CDR2 YYREEE (reference sequence). The CDR3 runs to 17 residues. This CDR3 is CASSLEQGAVFGNTIYF. CDR3 coding DNA: TGTGCCAGCAGCTTGGAACAGGGGGCGGTTTTCGGAAACACCATATATTTT.

The chain links TRBV4-1 to TRBJ1-1, with D unclear. This CDR3 is 13 amino acids long. Trimming left V 1 base short and J 4 bases short, with 7 bases between. Germline loops: CDR1 MGHRA, CDR2 YSYEKL. The CDR3 bases are TGCGCCAGCAGCCAAGTTGGTACCACTGAAGCTTTCTTT. Amino acid sequence: CASSQVGTTEAFF.

This clonotype was counted between two and nine times. This chain links TRBV20-1 with TRBJ2-1; D is uncertain. The CDR3 has 13 residues. CDR1 is DFQATT and CDR2 is SNEGSKA in the germline V gene (reference sequence). The CDR3, as DNA: TGCAGCCCCTACGATCTCTCCTACAATGAGCAGTTCTTC. As protein: CSPYDLSYNEQFF.